This T cell receptor beta chain was retrieved from a study of cytomegalovirus exposure and HLA in healthy donors. Germline V lookup: CDR1 MRHNA, CDR2 SNTAGT. The CDR3 is 17 amino acids. With 5 bases clipped from V and 5 bases from J, the junction kept 14 bases outside the gene matches. The PCR contained 60 Vbeta and 13 Jbeta primers. Libraries were prepared by immunoSEQ multiplex PCR; TCRdb keeps only in-frame clonotypes and omits some of them. Among around 170,000 clones, about 65% were seen once, and the ten largest hold less than 1.6%. The chain uses TRBV6-4 and TRBJ2-3; 9 positions match TRBD2. The receptor's source is a girl aged 10-17 years in good health and CMV-seronegative. Source material: PBMCs. The chain's CDR3 is CASSQVNSGGPQDTQYF. Here the CDR3 DNA reads TGTGCCAGCAGTCAAGTGAATAGCGGGGGACCCCAAGATACGCAGTATTTT.